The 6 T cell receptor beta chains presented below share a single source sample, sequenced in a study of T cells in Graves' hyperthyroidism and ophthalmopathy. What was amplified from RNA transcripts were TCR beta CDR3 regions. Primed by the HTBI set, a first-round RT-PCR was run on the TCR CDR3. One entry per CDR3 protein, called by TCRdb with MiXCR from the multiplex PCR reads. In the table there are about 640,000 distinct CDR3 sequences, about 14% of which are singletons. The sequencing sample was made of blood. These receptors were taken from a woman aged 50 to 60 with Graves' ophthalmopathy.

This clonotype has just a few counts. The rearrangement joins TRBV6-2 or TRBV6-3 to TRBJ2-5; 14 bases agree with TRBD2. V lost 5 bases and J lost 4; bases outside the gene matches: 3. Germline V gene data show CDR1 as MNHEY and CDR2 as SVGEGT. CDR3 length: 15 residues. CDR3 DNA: TGTGCCAGCAGTACGGGACTAGCGGGAGTAGAGACCCAGTACTTC. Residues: CASSTGLAGVETQYF.

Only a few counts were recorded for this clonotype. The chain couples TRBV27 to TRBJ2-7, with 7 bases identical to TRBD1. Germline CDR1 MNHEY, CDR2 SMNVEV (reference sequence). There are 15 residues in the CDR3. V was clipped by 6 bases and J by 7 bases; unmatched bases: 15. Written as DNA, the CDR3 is TGTGCCAGCAGGGGATCCCTAATTACAGGGGCTGAGCAGTACTTC. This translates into CASRGSLITGAEQYF.

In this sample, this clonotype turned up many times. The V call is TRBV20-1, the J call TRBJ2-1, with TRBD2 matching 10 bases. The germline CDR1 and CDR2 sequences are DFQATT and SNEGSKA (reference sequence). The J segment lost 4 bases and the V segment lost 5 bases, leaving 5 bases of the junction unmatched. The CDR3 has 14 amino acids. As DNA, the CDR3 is TGCAGTGCTCAAACTAGCGGGGCTTACAATGAGCAGTTCTTC. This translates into CSAQTSGAYNEQFF.

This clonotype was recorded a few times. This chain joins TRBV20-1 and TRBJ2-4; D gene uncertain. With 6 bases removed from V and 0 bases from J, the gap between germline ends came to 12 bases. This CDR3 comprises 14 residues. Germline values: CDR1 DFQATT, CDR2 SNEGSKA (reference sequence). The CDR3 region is CSAELTVAKNIQYF. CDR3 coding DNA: TGCAGTGCGGAGTTGACGGTAGCCAAAAACATTCAGTACTTC.

The CDR3 DNA reads as TGCAGTGCTAGAGCGGGACGTCCTGAGCAGTTCTTC. Its translation: CSARAGRPEQFF. J is TRBJ2-1 and V is TRBV20-1; the D gene could be TRBD1 or TRBD2 (5 bases each). Germline CDR1 and CDR2: DFQATT and SNEGSKA (reference sequence). V lost 1 base, J lost 9 bases, and 10 bases lay in between. This CDR3 spans 12 amino acids.

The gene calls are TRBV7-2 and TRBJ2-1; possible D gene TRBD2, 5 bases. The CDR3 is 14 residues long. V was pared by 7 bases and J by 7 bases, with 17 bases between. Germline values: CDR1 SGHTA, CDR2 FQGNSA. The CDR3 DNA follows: TGTGCCAGCACCCTCCAGCCCTCGGGGAATGAGCAGTTCTTC. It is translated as CASTLQPSGNEQFF.